This T cell receptor (beta chain) originates from a study of OX40 agonist ivuxolimab in advanced cancers. The repertoire was sequenced with immunoSEQ multiplex PCR; TCRdb's copy has only in-frame clones and lacks some. The table has tens of thousands of clones, 70% to 90% seen once. About this clone: Antigen unknown.

General study results and limits: CD8+ T cells averaged more expanded clones than CD4+.

The sequencing used CD4+ or CD8+ T cells sorted from blood, collected in a trial of the OX40 agonist ivuxolimab. The clonotype comes from an adult with an advanced solid tumor such as melanoma, head and neck, liver or kidney cancer.

The CDR3 region is CSVPSAGAKNIQYF. CDR3 sequence (DNA): TGCAGCGTTCCTTCCGCAGGGGCCAAAAACATTCAGTACTTC. This chain links TRBV29-1 with TRBJ2-4; tentative D call: TRBD1 (5 bases). CDR1 is SQVTM, CDR2 ANQGSEA, per germline. The CDR3 runs 14 residues. Trimming pared 5 bases from V and 1 base from J, leaving 12 bases between. Full variable domain (outside the CDR3, taken from reference TRBV29-1 and TRBJ2-4): SAVISQKPSRDICQRGTSLTIQCQVDSQVTMMFWYRQQPGQSLTLIATANQGSEATYESGFVIDKFPISRPNLTFSTLTVSNMSPEDSSIYLCSVPSAGAKNIQYFGAGTRLSVL.